A single TCR beta chain is shown here with its context. V was clipped by 6 bases and J by 0 bases; unmatched bases: 5. CDR1 MNHNY and CDR2 SVGAGI come from the germline V gene (reference sequence). The CDR3 runs to 15 residues. The data stem from a study of control samples from healthy donors and cancer patients. Method: immunoSEQ multiplex PCR; TCRdb's copy keeps in-frame clones and lacks some. The profile covers about 95,000 clones, with around 81% appearing a single time and around 20% taken by the ten largest. The TCR was taken from a man aged 30-40 years in good health. This chain links TRBV6-6 with TRBJ2-7, with 10 bases aligning to TRBD2. Sequences were obtained from blood. CDR3 residues: CASRKSGGGSYEQYF. In DNA form, the CDR3 reads TGTGCCAGCAGAAAGAGCGGGGGGGGCTCCTACGAGCAGTACTTC.